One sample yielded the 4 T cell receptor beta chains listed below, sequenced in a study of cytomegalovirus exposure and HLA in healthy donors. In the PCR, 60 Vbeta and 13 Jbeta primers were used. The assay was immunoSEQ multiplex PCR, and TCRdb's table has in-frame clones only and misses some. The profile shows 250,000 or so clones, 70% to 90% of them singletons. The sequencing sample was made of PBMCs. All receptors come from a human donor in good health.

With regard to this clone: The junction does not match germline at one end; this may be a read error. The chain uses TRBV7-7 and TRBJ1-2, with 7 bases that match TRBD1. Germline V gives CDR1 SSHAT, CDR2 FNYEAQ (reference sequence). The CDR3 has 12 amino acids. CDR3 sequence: CASTRQGFGYTF. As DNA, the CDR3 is TGTGCTAGCACCAGACAGGGTTTCGGCTACACCTTC. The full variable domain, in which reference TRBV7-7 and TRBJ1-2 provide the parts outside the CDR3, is GAGVSQSPRYKVTKRGQDVTLRCDPISSHATLYWYQQALGQGPEFLTYFNYEAQPDKSGLPSDRFSAERPEGSISTLTIQRTEQRDSAMYRCASTRQGFGYTFGSGTRLTVV.

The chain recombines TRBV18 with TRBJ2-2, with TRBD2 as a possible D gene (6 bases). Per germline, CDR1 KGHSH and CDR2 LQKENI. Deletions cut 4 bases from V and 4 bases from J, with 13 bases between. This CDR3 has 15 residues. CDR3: CASSQLQGGTGELFF. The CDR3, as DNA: TGTGCCAGCTCACAGTTGCAGGGAGGCACCGGGGAGCTGTTTTTT.

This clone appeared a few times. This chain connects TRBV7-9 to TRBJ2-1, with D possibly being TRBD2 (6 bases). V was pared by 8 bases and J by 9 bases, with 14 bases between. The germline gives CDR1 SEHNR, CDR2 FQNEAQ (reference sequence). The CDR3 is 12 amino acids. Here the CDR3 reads CASLGGASEQFF. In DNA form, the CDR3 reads TGTGCCAGCCTCGGCGGGGCGAGTGAGCAGTTCTTC.

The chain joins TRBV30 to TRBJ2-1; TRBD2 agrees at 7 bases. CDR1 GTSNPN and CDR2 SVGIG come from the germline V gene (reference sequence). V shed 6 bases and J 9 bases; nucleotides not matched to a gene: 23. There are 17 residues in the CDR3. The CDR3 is CACGRRGGTKINGEQFF. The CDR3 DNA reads TGTGCCTGCGGGAGGAGGGGAGGGACCAAAATTAACGGTGAGCAGTTCTTC. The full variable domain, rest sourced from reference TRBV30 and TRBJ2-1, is SQTIHQWPATLVQPVGSPLSLECTVEGTSNPNLYWYRQAAGRGLQLLFYSVGIGQISSEVPQNLSASRPQDRQFILSSKKLLLSDSGFYLCACGRRGGTKINGEQFFGPGTRLTVL.